The T cell receptor beta chain under discussion was sequenced for a study of shared clonotypes between healthy human individuals. Overall study findings and caveats: Generally, estimated richness proved larger in naive subsets than it did in memory subsets.

The CDR3 sequence is 16 residues long. Trimming took 10 bases from V and 4 from J; bases not matched to a gene: 16. Germline CDR1 MNHEY, CDR2 SMNVEV (reference sequence). Clones were read by immunoSEQ multiplex PCR, and TCRdb kept only the in-frame ones, dropping some. The sample carries roughly 2.6 million clones, 90% to 95% recorded once. As regards this clone: As yet, its antigen is unknown.

The source material was naive CD4+ T cells sorted from blood. Stated subset: CD45RA+ positively selected. V usage is TRBV27 and J usage is TRBJ2-3; 8 positions agree with TRBD1. The clonotype comes from a man younger than 35 in good health. CDR3 loop: CATTRDRGGRPDTQYF. The CDR3 DNA follows: TGTGCCACCACACGAGACAGGGGAGGACGGCCAGATACGCAGTATTTT.